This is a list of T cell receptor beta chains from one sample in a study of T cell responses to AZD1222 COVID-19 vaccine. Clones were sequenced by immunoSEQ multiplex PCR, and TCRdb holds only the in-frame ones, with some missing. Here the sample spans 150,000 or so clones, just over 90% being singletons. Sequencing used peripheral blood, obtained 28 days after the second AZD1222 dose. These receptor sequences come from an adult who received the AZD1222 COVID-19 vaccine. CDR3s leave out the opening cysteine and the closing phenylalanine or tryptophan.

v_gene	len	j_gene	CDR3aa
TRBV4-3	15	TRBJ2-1	ASSQDSRASSYNEQF
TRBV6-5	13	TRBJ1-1	ASSTRDRGNTEAF
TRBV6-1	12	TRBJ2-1	ASSEAAEKGKQF
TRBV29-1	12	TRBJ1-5	SVKEGNSNQPQH
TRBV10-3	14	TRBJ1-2	AISETAPTGGRGYT
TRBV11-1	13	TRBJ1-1	ASSLEGARDTEAF
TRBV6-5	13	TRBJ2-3	ASTPSGVRTDTQY
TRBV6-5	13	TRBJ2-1	ASSYSVPGNNEQF
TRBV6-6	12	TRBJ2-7	ASSSMVGGGEQY
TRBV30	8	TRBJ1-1	QGWNTEAF
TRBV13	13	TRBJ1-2	ASSSSRGQGDGYT
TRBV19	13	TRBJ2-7	ASSSTSGGRYEQY
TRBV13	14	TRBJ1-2	ASSLLGEGNGDGYT
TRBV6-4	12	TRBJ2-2	ASSDSEVTGELF
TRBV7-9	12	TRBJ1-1	ASSSQGRNTEAF
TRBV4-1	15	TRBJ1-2	ASSQAPHLQGAIGYT
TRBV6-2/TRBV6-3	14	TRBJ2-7	ASSYSDSRGRPEQY